These T cell receptor beta chains were read from a single sample in a study of cytomegalovirus exposure and HLA in healthy donors. The assay was immunoSEQ multiplex PCR, and TCRdb's table has in-frame clones only and misses some. The sample lists over 200,000 clones; 80% to 90% were seen once. The sequencing input was PBMCs. The receptors stem from a woman between 18 and 29 years old in good health and CMV-seronegative. The CDR3 runs from the conserved cysteine through the conserved F or W. A D gene is named only where the DNA matches it firmly. For some rows the clone size is stated as once, few or many, or as a class when expanded; others skip it.

>many|NA|TRBJ1-1|TRBV5-8
CASSFGFQAPGEETEAFF
TGTGCCAGCAGCTTCGGATTCCAAGCCCCTGGAGAAGAGACTGAAGCTTTCTTT
>NA|TRBD1|TRBJ1-1|TRBV27
CASSLTGGWGEAFF
TGTGCCAGCAGTCTCACAGGGGGCTGGGGTGAAGCTTTCTTT
>NA|TRBD1|TRBJ2-7|TRBV29-1
CSARQGPYEQYF
TGCAGCGCCCGACAGGGCCCCTACGAGCAGTACTTC
>NA|NA|TRBJ1-2|TRBV7-3
CASSPRGGGGYTF
TGTGCCAGCAGCCCCCGTGGCGGGGGTGGCTACACCTTC
>once|NA|TRBJ2-2|TRBV29-1
CSALPRHGELFF
TGCAGCGCCTTGCCTAGGCACGGGGAGCTGTTTTTT
>few|TRBD2|TRBJ2-2|TRBV29-1
CSGSGKNTGELFF
TGCAGCGGTAGCGGGAAAAACACCGGGGAGCTGTTTTTT
>NA|TRBD1|TRBJ1-1|TRBV28
CASSSSYDRARSPVSEAFF
TGTGCCAGCAGTTCATCATACGACAGGGCTAGGTCCCCAGTCTCTGAAGCTTTCTTT
>NA|NA|TRBJ2-2|TRBV4-1
CASRDSYGNTGELFF
TGCGCCAGCAGAGATAGTTACGGGAACACCGGGGAGCTGTTTTTT
>NA|NA|TRBJ1-1|TRBV7-9
CASLYSRGRPTEAFF
TGTGCCAGCCTATATAGCCGGGGGAGGCCGACTGAAGCTTTCTTT
>NA|TRBD1|TRBJ2-1|TRBV4-1
CASSQGTGVDYNEQFF
TGCGCCAGCAGCCAGGGGACAGGGGTGGACTACAATGAGCAGTTCTTC
>NA|TRBD2|TRBJ2-5|TRBV5-4
CASSPALREIETQYF
TGTGCCAGCAGCCCCGCCCTGCGGGAGATAGAGACCCAGTACTTC
>NA|NA|TRBJ1-1|TRBV12-5
CASGLTGLNTEAFF
TGTGCTAGTGGTTTGACAGGGCTGAACACTGAAGCTTTCTTT
>NA|TRBD1|TRBJ1-1|TRBV6-5
CASSYSGQGVWTEAFF
TGTGCCAGCAGTTACTCAGGACAGGGGGTTTGGACTGAAGCTTTCTTT
>NA|NA|TRBJ2-7|TRBV28
CASSFSPGFSEQYF
TGTGCCAGCAGTTTTTCCCCGGGATTCAGCGAGCAGTACTTC
>NA|TRBD1|TRBJ1-2|TRBV19
CASTDRGQGYGYTF
TGTGCCAGTACAGACAGGGGGCAGGGCTATGGCTACACCTTC
>NA|TRBD1|TRBJ2-7|TRBV6-1
CASTGDRVRYEQYF
TGTGCCAGCACCGGGGACAGGGTTCGCTACGAGCAGTACTTC
>NA|TRBD2|TRBJ2-1|TRBV2
CASSDGLAGVREQFF
TGTGCCAGCAGTGACGGGCTAGCGGGAGTAAGGGAGCAGTTCTTC
>NA|NA|TRBJ2-7|TRBV5-1
CASRAAMGGYEQYF
TGCGCCAGCAGGGCCGCCATGGGGGGCTACGAGCAGTACTTC
>NA|NA|TRBJ2-7|TRBV13
CASSSKPSYEQYF
TGTGCCAGCAGCTCTAAACCCTCGTACGAGCAGTACTTC
>NA|NA|TRBJ2-2|TRBV2
CACTVDRRVTGELFF
TGTGCCTGCACCGTAGACCGCCGGGTCACCGGGGAGCTGTTTTTT
>NA|TRBD2|TRBJ2-1|TRBV11-2
CASSVRRLAVYNEQFF
TGTGCCAGCAGCGTCCGGAGACTAGCGGTATACAATGAGCAGTTCTTC
>NA|TRBD2|TRBJ2-3|TRBV27
CASSGLVYTDTQYF
TGTGCCAGCAGCGGACTAGTTTACACAGATACGCAGTATTTT
>NA|NA|TRBJ1-2|TRBV2
CASSSNQIKQGGF
TGTGCCAGCAGTAGTAATCAAATAAAACAGGGTGGCTTC
>NA|NA|TRBJ2-2|TRBV7-9
CASTKPPPTRGTGELFF
TGTGCCAGCACCAAACCTCCCCCGACTAGGGGCACCGGGGAGCTGTTTTTT
>NA|NA|TRBJ1-5|TRBV6-1
CASSESLSNQPQHF
TGTGCCAGCAGTGAGTCCCTAAGCAATCAGCCCCAGCATTTT
>NA|TRBD2|TRBJ2-7|TRBV27
CASSSRTSGKYEQYF
TGTGCCAGCAGTTCCCGGACTAGCGGGAAGTACGAGCAGTACTTC
>NA|TRBD2|TRBJ2-1|TRBV27
CASNRLAGVRNEQFF
TGTGCCAGCAACCGACTAGCGGGAGTACGCAATGAGCAGTTCTTC
>once|TRBD1|TRBJ2-3|TRBV6-5
CASSYSIRGTDTQYF
TGTGCCAGCAGTTACTCGATCAGGGGGACAGATACGCAGTATTTT
>NA|NA|TRBJ2-7|TRBV29-1
CSVIGQTRYEQYF
TGCAGCGTTATCGGACAGACGCGCTACGAGCAGTACTTC
>NA|TRBD2|TRBJ2-3|TRBV2
CASRVISGRFGTDTQYF
TGTGCCAGCAGAGTGATTAGCGGGAGATTTGGCACAGATACGCAGTATTTT
>NA|NA|TRBJ1-2|TRBV30
CAWSSFRDTLINYGYTF
TGTGCCTGGAGTTCTTTCCGGGACACCCTTATAAACTATGGCTACACCTTC
>NA|TRBD2|TRBJ2-1|TRBV5-4
CASSLTSGNFINEQFF
TGTGCCAGCAGCTTGACTAGCGGGAACTTCATCAATGAGCAGTTCTTC
>NA|NA|TRBJ2-6|TRBV5-4
CASSSSGSGANVLTF
TGTGCCAGCAGCTCATCCGGGTCTGGGGCCAACGTCCTGACTTTC
>NA|TRBD1|TRBJ1-5|TRBV28
CASSSAGTGNQPQHF
TGTGCCAGCAGCTCCGCCGGGACAGGGAATCAGCCCCAGCATTTT
>NA|TRBD1|TRBJ2-5|TRBV29-1
CSVGAGGTQYF
TGCAGCGTTGGGGCAGGGGGGACCCAGTACTTC
>NA|NA|TRBJ1-1|TRBV6-5
CASSYGDITSGTEAFF
TGTGCCAGCAGTTACGGGGACATCACCTCCGGCACTGAAGCTTTCTTT
>NA|TRBD1|TRBJ2-7|TRBV18
CASSPSRGSYEQYF
TGTGCCAGCTCGCCATCCAGGGGGTCCTACGAGCAGTACTTC
>NA|NA|TRBJ2-7|TRBV7-9
CASSSRVVGGGSYEQYF
TGTGCCAGCAGTTCCCGCGTCGTAGGGGGTGGGTCCTACGAGCAGTACTTC
>NA|NA|TRBJ1-4|TRBV5-4
CASSLGPGSNEKLFF
TGTGCCAGCAGCTTGGGCCCGGGGAGTAATGAAAAACTGTTTTTT
>once|NA|TRBJ1-5|TRBV27
CASSPGEELYSNQPQHF
TGTGCCAGCAGCCCCGGGGAGGAATTATATAGCAATCAGCCCCAGCATTTT
>NA|TRBD2|TRBJ2-3|TRBV5-6
CASSWTSGRVTDTQYF
TGTGCCAGCAGCTGGACTAGCGGGAGGGTAACAGATACGCAGTATTTT
>NA|TRBD1|TRBJ1-4|TRBV7-8
CASSLVTGQGSEKLFF
TGTGCCAGCAGCTTAGTTACCGGACAGGGTAGTGAAAAACTGTTTTTT
>NA|TRBD2|TRBJ2-1|TRBV11-3
CASNPTSGLNPVLYNEQFF
TGTGCCAGCAACCCGACTAGCGGACTGAATCCGGTCCTCTACAATGAGCAGTTCTTC
>NA|NA|TRBJ1-5|TRBV30
CAWRPRNFVKEGQRYSNQPQHF
TGTGCCTGGAGACCCCGAAATTTTGTAAAGGAGGGGCAGCGGTATAGCAATCAGCCCCAGCATTTT
>NA|NA|TRBJ1-1|TRBV10-3
CATGTLNTEAFF
TGTGCCACCGGGACACTCAACACTGAAGCTTTCTTT
>NA|TRBD1|TRBJ2-2|TRBV28
CASRETGVTGELFF
TGTGCCAGCAGGGAGACAGGGGTGACCGGGGAGCTGTTTTTT
>NA|NA|TRBJ2-3|TRBV5-4
CASSSTREADTQYF
TGTGCCAGCAGCTCAACTAGGGAGGCAGATACGCAGTATTTT
>NA|NA|TRBJ2-1|TRBV5-1
CASSWSDYNEQFF
TGCGCCAGCAGCTGGAGTGACTACAATGAGCAGTTCTTC
>NA|TRBD1|TRBJ2-7|TRBV6-6
CASSYFGQVGEYEQYF
TGTGCCAGCAGTTACTTTGGACAGGTGGGAGAGTACGAGCAGTACTTC
>NA|TRBD2|TRBJ2-7|TRBV2
CAILSGTSGSIFSYEQYF
TGTGCCATCCTCTCCGGGACTAGCGGGTCAATATTCTCCTACGAGCAGTACTTC
>NA|NA|TRBJ2-7|TRBV4-2
CASSQQGRGAGEQYF
TGTGCCAGCAGCCAACAAGGCAGGGGGGCCGGCGAGCAGTACTTC
>NA|NA|TRBJ1-2|TRBV4-1
CASSQHLEALDGTF
TGCGCCAGCAGCCAACACCTAGAGGCCCTTGACGGGACCTTC